Shown below are 22 T cell receptor beta chains from a single sample sequenced in a study of blood T cells in healthy people across ages. Next came a second PCR, run for 7 to 11 cycles, which used a sample-barcoded 5' primer along with a J-beta primer mix. MiXCR, applied by TCRdb to the 5' RACE reads, yields one record per CDR3 protein. This sample has about 1.4 million distinct CDR3 sequences, with around 59% found just once. Sequencing was done on a sample of blood. The receptors originated from a man younger than 35 in good health.

With respect to this clonotype: One end of the junction varies from germline; a read error may be responsible. V and J are TRBV6-5 and TRBJ1-1; TRBD1 might be the D (6 bases). The CDR3 is 14 residues long. Looked up from germline, CDR1 is MNHEY and CDR2 is SVGAGI. For the CDR3, the DNA is TGCGCCAGCAGTTCCGGGACACCAAACACTGAAGCTTTCTTT. Translated: CASSSGTPNTEAFF.

This sequence joins TRBV7-6 and TRBJ2-7; 7 bases fit TRBD2. In germline, CDR1 is SGHVS, CDR2 FNYEAQ. V was clipped by 3 bases and J by 0 bases; unmatched bases: 2. CDR3 size: 14 residues. CDR3 sequence (DNA): TGTGCCAGCAGCTTCCGGGGGGACTCCTACGAGCAGTACTTC. Translation: CASSFRGDSYEQYF. Full variable domain (outside the CDR3, taken from reference TRBV7-6 and TRBJ2-7): GAGVSQSPRYKVTKRGQDVALRCDPISGHVSLYWYRQALGQGPEFLTYFNYEAQQDKSGLPNDRFSAERPEGSISTLTIQRTEQRDSAMYRCASSFRGDSYEQYFGPGTRLTVT.

With regard to this clonotype: A read error may produce the germline difference seen at one junction end. The rearrangement uses TRBV7-7 and TRBJ2-5, with a possible D match to TRBD2 (5 bases). The J call is doubtful: the DNA matches TRBJ2-7 better. The CDR3 consists of 17 residues. The germline CDR1 and CDR2 sequences are SSHAT and FNYEAQ (reference sequence). The CDR3 nucleotides are TGTGCTAGCAGCTTGGGCCCCCGGGGAACCCTCTACTACGAGCAGTACTTC. Its translation is CASSLGPRGTLYYEQYF.

This clonotype was recorded a few times. This CDR3 is CSARGSIMGETQYF. The CDR3 coding sequence is TGCAGTGCTAGAGGTTCGATAATGGGAGAGACCCAGTACTTC. The V gene is TRBV20-1, the J gene TRBJ2-7; no definite D call. TRBJ2-5 matches the DNA end more closely, so the J call is doubtful. Germline V CDR1 and CDR2: DFQATT, SNEGSKA (reference sequence). CDR3 length: 14 amino acids.

A few counts support this clonotype. The V and J genes are TRBV29-1 and TRBJ2-2; D might be TRBD1 (5 bases). The CDR3 consists of 14 residues. V shed 4 bases and J shed 3 bases, with 12 bases lying between them. The germline gives CDR1 SQVTM, CDR2 ANQGSEA. The CDR3 reads CSVGQGTDTGELFF. CDR3 bases: TGCAGCGTTGGTCAGGGAACCGACACCGGGGAGCTGTTTTTT.

This clonotype was detected only a few times. The V and J genes are TRBV3-1 and TRBJ2-4; tentative D call: TRBD1 (6 bases). The J call may be in error: the DNA end matches TRBJ2-5 better. This CDR3 region has 15 residues. Germline V gene data show CDR1 as LGHDT and CDR2 as YNNKEL (reference sequence). This CDR3 reads CASSQVIVGGETQYF. The CDR3 coding sequence is TGTGCCAGCAGCCAAGTCATAGTAGGGGGTGAGACCCAGTACTTC.

The rearrangement uses TRBV9 and TRBJ1-6, with D possibly TRBD1 on 6 matching bases. The CDR3 has 15 amino acids. Germline-derived CDR1 and CDR2 are SGDLS and YYNGEE. Trimming removed 0 bases from V and 7 bases from J, with 11 bases in between. The DNA of the CDR3 is TGTGCCAGCAGCGTAGCAGGGGCTACCAATTCACCCCTCCACTTT. It translates to CASSVAGATNSPLHF.

This clonotype was seen a few times. The rearrangement links TRBV20-1 to TRBJ2-1; 7 bases are a match to TRBD1. The CDR3 loop spans 16 amino acids. Germline V CDR1 and CDR2: DFQATT, SNEGSKA (reference sequence). The trim removed 1 base at V and 1 base at J, leaving 7 bases unmatched. The CDR3 DNA reads as TGCAGTGCTAGAGGAGCAGGGGGAAAATCCTACAATGAGCAGTTCTTC. Encoded protein: CSARGAGGKSYNEQFF.

V usage is TRBV6-5 and J usage is TRBJ1-1, with TRBD1 matching 8 bases. The CDR3 sequence is 14 residues long. Germline CDR1 reads MNHEY; CDR2 reads SVGAGI. Germline trimming cut 4 bases from V and 4 bases from J; bases unmatched to any gene: 5. As DNA, the CDR3 is TGTGCCAGCAGTTTTACCACAGGGGGCACTGAAGCTTTCTTT. This sequence encodes CASSFTTGGTEAFF.

This clonotype showed up just once. The chain employs TRBV4-3 and TRBJ2-1, with a possible D match to TRBD1 (5 bases). Trimming pared 0 bases from V and 6 bases from J, leaving 12 bases between. Germline V gives CDR1 LGHNA, CDR2 YSLEER. The length of the CDR3 is 15 residues. The CDR3 region has the DNA TGCGCCAGCAGCCAAGATCTAGGGGCAGGCAATGAGCAGTTCTTC. This gives the protein CASSQDLGAGNEQFF.

The chain employs TRBV4-1 and TRBJ2-2; the match to TRBD2 covers 12 bases. CDR1 MGHRA and CDR2 YSYEKL come from the germline V gene. V shed 4 bases and J 3 bases; nucleotides not matched to a gene: 6. The CDR3 has 17 residues. CDR3 sequence (DNA): TGCGCCAGCAGCCGGAGAGGACTAGCGGGGTACACCGGGGAGCTGTTTTTT. Translation gives CASSRRGLAGYTGELFF.

This clonotype occurred a few times. CDR3 amino acids: CSARDLIWRGGQETQYF. In nucleotides, the CDR3 is TGCAGTGCTAGAGATTTAATTTGGCGGGGGGGCCAAGAGACCCAGTACTTC. The rearrangement joins TRBV20-1 to TRBJ2-5; TRBD2 matches at 9 bases. V shed 0 bases, J shed 1 base, and the junction held 9 bases outside the gene matches. This CDR3 spans 17 amino acids. The germline gives CDR1 DFQATT, CDR2 SNEGSKA (reference sequence).

This clonotype was seen a few times. The rearrangement uses TRBV14 and TRBJ1-4, with D hard to call. Trimming removed 5 bases at V and 7 bases at J, with 11 bases between. The CDR3 covers 13 residues. The V gene's germline CDR1 is SGHDN and CDR2 FVKESK. The CDR3 loop reads CASSVTLGEKLFF. CDR3 sequence (DNA): TGTGCCAGCAGCGTCACCCTTGGTGAAAAACTGTTTTTT.

CDR3 DNA sequence: TGTGCCAGCAGCTCAGACAGGGCGATCTACAATGAGCAGTTCTTC. This translates into CASSSDRAIYNEQFF. This sequence joins TRBV7-9 and TRBJ2-1, with TRBD1 matching over 7 bases. Germline V gene data show CDR1 as SEHNR and CDR2 as FQNEAQ (reference sequence). V was pared by 4 bases and J by 3 bases, with 6 bases of the junction left unmatched. The CDR3 sequence is 15 residues long. The full variable domain, in which reference TRBV7-9 and TRBJ2-1 provide the parts outside the CDR3, is DTGVSQNPRHKITKRGQNVTFRCDPISEHNRLYWYRQTLGQGPEFLTYFQNEAQLEKSRLLSDRFSAERPKGSFSTLEIQRTEQGDSAMYLCASSSDRAIYNEQFFGPGTRLTVL.

The chain has TRBV6-1 and TRBJ2-7; 9 positions agree with TRBD1. CDR1 MNHNS and CDR2 SASEGT come from the germline V gene. There are 14 residues in the CDR3. Trimming cost V 3 bases and J 6 bases; bases outside gene matches: 6. CDR3 sequence reads: CASSDRQGVIEQYF. The DNA of the CDR3 is TGTGCCAGCAGTGACAGACAGGGGGTTATCGAGCAGTACTTC.

The chain recombines TRBV3-1 with TRBJ2-1; 9 nucleotides match TRBD1. The V segment lost 0 bases and the J segment 4 bases; nucleotides outside the gene matches: 4. The CDR3 totals 16 residues. Germline V gene lookup returns CDR1 LGHDT and CDR2 YNNKEL (reference sequence). The CDR3 DNA follows: TGTGCCAGCAGCCAAGAGGGACAGGGATGGTACAATGAGCAGTTCTTC. This gives the protein CASSQEGQGWYNEQFF.

The DNA of the CDR3 is TGCGCCAGCAGCCAAGGCCCGGGAGGGATATACAATGAGCAGTTCTTC. Its protein is CASSQGPGGIYNEQFF. V gene TRBV4-1 combines with J gene TRBJ2-1; 8 nucleotides align to TRBD2. Germline V gives CDR1 MGHRA, CDR2 YSYEKL. This CDR3 is built from 16 residues. Trimming at V came to 1 base and at J to 4 bases, leaving 6 bases not matched to a gene.

CDR3 sequence reads: CASSVRGGTYNEQFF. The CDR3 nucleotides read TGTGCCAGCAGTGTCAGGGGGGGCACCTACAATGAGCAGTTCTTC. The chain employs TRBV6-4 and TRBJ2-1; either TRBD1 or TRBD2 may fit D (7 bases each). Per the germline V gene, CDR1 is MRHNA and CDR2 is SNTAGT. V lost 4 bases, J lost 2 bases, and 12 bases lay in between. This CDR3 is built from 15 residues.

The chain is built from TRBV24-1 and TRBJ2-1; D perhaps matches TRBD1 (7 bases). The CDR3 extends over 12 amino acids. CDR1 is KGHDR and CDR2 is SFDVKD in the germline V gene. V lost 7 bases to trimming and J lost 10 bases, with 13 bases between them. CDR3 in amino acids: CATRSPGGEQFF. The CDR3 region has the DNA TGTGCCACCAGATCCCCAGGGGGGGAGCAGTTCTTC.

CDR3 nucleotide sequence: TGTGCCAGCAGTTTCAACCGAGACTATGGCAATGAGCAGTTCTTC. This sequence encodes CASSFNRDYGNEQFF. The J gene is TRBJ2-1, the V gene TRBV12-3 or TRBV12-4; D might be TRBD2 (5 bases). This CDR3 region has 15 residues. Deletions cut 3 bases from V and 6 bases from J, with 15 bases between.

The chain has TRBV7-9 and TRBJ1-5; no reliable D call. There are 13 residues in the CDR3. Trimming took off 3 bases at V and 5 bases at J, with 8 bases between the two ends. Germline values: CDR1 SEHNR, CDR2 FQNEAQ (reference sequence). The CDR3 nucleotides are TGTGCCAGCAGCTTTCCAGATTATCAGCCCCAGCATTTT. The encoded protein is CASSFPDYQPQHF.

The chain employs TRBV12-3 or TRBV12-4 and TRBJ1-5; 7 positions agree with TRBD1. The CDR3 extends over 14 amino acids. J lost 4 bases, V lost 7 bases, and 7 bases had no gene match. The CDR3: CASTLGTANQPQHF. The CDR3 bases are TGTGCCAGCACCTTGGGGACAGCTAATCAGCCCCAGCATTTT.